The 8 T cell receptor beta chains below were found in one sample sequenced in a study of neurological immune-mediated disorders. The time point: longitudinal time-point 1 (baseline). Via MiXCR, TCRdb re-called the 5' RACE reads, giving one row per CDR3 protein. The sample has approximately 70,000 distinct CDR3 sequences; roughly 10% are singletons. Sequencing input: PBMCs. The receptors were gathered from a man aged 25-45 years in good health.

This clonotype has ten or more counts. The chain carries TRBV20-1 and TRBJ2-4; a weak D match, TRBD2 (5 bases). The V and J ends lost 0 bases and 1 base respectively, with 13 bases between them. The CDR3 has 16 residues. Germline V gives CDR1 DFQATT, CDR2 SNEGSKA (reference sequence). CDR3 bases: TGCAGTGCTAGAGAGGCCAGAGGGATCGCCAAAAACATTCAGTACTTC. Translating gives CSAREARGIAKNIQYF.

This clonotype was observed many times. The CDR3 DNA is TGTGCCAGCAGCCAGGGGACAGGACAATACGAGCAGTACTTC. Its translation is CASSQGTGQYEQYF. This sequence joins TRBV11-2 and TRBJ2-7; TRBD1 matches 8 bases. CDR3 length: 14 amino acids. Germline V lookup: CDR1 SGHAT, CDR2 FQNNGV. V shed 5 bases, J shed 4 bases, and the junction held 7 bases outside the gene matches.

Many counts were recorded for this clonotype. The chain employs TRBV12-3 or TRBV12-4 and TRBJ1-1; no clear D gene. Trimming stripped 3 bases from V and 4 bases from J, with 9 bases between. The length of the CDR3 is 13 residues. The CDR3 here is CASSFRQFTEAFF. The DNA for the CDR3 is TGTGCCAGCAGTTTCCGGCAGTTCACTGAAGCTTTCTTT.

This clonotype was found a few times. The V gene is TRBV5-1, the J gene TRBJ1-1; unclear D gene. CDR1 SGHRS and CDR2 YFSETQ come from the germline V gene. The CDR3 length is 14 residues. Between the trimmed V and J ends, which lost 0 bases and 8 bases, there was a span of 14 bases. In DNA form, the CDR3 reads TGCGCCAGCAGCTTGGATATAATAATCAAAGAAGCTTTCTTT. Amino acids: CASSLDIIIKEAFF.

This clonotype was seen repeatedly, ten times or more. Here the CDR3 reads CASSFKGDRDTQYF. CDR3 in DNA: TGTGCCAGCAGCTTTAAGGGGGACAGAGATACGCAGTATTTT. J is TRBJ2-3 and V is TRBV7-8; TRBD1 matches at 7 bases. Trimming cost V 3 bases and J 5 bases; bases outside gene matches: 5. CDR1 is SGHVS, CDR2 FQNEAQ, per germline. This CDR3 is built from 14 residues.

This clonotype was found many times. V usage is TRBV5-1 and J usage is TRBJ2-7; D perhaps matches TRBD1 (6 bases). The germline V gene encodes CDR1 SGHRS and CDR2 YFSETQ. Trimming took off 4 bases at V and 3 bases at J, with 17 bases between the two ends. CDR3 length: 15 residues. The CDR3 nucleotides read TGCGCCAGCAGCACCGGACAGAGCCGTTTCTACGAGCAGTACTTC. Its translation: CASSTGQSRFYEQYF.

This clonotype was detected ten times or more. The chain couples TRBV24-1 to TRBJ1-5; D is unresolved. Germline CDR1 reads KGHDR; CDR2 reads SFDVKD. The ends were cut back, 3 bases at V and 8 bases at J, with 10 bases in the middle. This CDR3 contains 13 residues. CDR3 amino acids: CATSDDGREPQHF. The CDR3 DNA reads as TGTGCCACCAGTGATGACGGGCGGGAGCCCCAGCATTTT.

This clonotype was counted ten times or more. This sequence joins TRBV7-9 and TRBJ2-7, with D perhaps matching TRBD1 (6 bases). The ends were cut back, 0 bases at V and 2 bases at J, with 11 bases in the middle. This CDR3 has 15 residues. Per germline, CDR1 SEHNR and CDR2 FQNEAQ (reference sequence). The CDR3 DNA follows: TGTGCCAGCAGCTTAGCGGGGACACTGACCTACGAGCAGTACTTC. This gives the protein CASSLAGTLTYEQYF. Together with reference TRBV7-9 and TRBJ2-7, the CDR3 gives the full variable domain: DTGVSQNPRHKITKRGQNVTFRCDPISEHNRLYWYRQTLGQGPEFLTYFQNEAQLEKSRLLSDRFSAERPKGSFSTLEIQRTEQGDSAMYLCASSLAGTLTYEQYFGPGTRLTVT.